This T cell receptor (beta chain) is from a study of T-cell reconstitution after alpha-beta-depleted transplantation in children. The authors prepared the TCRbeta library with unique molecular identifiers. TCRdb reanalysed the PCR reads using MiXCR and keeps one entry per CDR3 protein. The sample lists about 70,000 distinct CDR3 sequences, roughly a tenth occurring once. Germline V lookup: CDR1 SGHTA, CDR2 FQGNSA. V lost 7 bases and J lost 1, with 17 bases in between. This CDR3 spans 15 amino acids. General study findings and limits: T-cell counts and diversity at one year following transplant were attributed mainly to newly produced T cells. Surviving recipient T cells and intrathymic progenitors accounted for some patients' high TCRbeta diversity at day 60. Expanded graft clones, several hundred of them, were reportedly the source of alpha-beta T cells about two months after transplant.

This clonotype was detected many times. Its antigen is unknown. This TCR was recovered from a boy aged 5-17 years with acute myeloid leukemia, due to receive a stem cell transplant. The V call is TRBV7-2, the J call TRBJ2-7, with D tentatively TRBD2 (5 bases). The specimen was PBMCs, collected before TCRalphabeta/CD19-depleted stem cell transplant. CDR3: CASTVRRTGSYEQYF. Here the CDR3 DNA reads TGTGCCAGCACCGTACGAAGGACGGGATCCTACGAGCAGTACTTC.